This T cell receptor (beta chain) was sequenced in a study of T cell responses to AZD1222 COVID-19 vaccine. Study-level points and caveats: Nearly half of spike-specific TCRs reportedly target variant regions that are unmutated in the B.1.351 and B.1.1.7 variants. Regions 160-218 and 743-854 dominated among vaccine-associated CD4 TCRs spanning spike.

Data came from immunoSEQ multiplex PCR; TCRdb stores just in-frame clones and leaves some out. Of 150,000 to 200,000 clones listed, 87% are singletons. For this clone: Antigen specificity is unknown.

CDR1 MDHEN and CDR2 SYDVKM come from the germline V gene. The V end was cut by 6 bases, the J end by 4 bases, with 10 bases between. This CDR3 has 12 amino acids. This receptor was identified in an adult in good health. The sequencing here drew on peripheral blood, taken on day 0 of MenACWY control vaccination. The rearrangement joins TRBV28 to TRBJ2-7; tentatively, D is TRBD1 (6 bases). For the CDR3, the DNA is TGTGCCAGCAGGGACAGTACATACGAGCAGTACTTC. The encoded protein is CASRDSTYEQYF.